This TCR beta chain originates from a study of blood T cell repertoires in COVID-19. Study context: COVID-19 samples, acute and convalescent, were from the United States, Italy and Spain. T cells, B-cell-depleted T cells, or PBMCs supplied cDNA or gDNA.

Original data processing: Scientists estimated how many nucleated cells there were by amplifying reference gene primers. Profiling relied on immunoSEQ multiplex PCR, and the TCRdb table lists in-frame clones only, not all of them. V, J and clone size were drawn from that table, and D and trimming were deduced from the DNA. The sample carries approximately 90,000 clones, 75% to 90% recorded once. This CDR3 spans 16 amino acids. Germline V gene sequence: CDR1 KGHSH, CDR2 LQKENI. V was shortened by 1 base and J by 2 bases, with 14 bases between the two germline ends. Sequencing was carried out using peripheral blood. This TCR was sampled from a woman aged 80 or over with acute or convalescent COVID-19. The chain carries TRBV18 and TRBJ1-1; weak D call: TRBD1 (5 bases). The CDR3 sequence: CASSPQVRQGNTEAFF. The CDR3 bases are TGTGCCAGCTCACCACAGGTCCGTCAGGGAAACACTGAAGCTTTCTTT.